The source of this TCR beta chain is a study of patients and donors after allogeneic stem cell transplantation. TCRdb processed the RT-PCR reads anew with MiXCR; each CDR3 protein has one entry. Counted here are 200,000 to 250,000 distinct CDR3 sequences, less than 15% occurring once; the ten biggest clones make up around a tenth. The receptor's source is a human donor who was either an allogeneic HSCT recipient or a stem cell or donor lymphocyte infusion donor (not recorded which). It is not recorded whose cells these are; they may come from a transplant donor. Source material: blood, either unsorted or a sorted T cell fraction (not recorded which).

CDR3 amino acids: CASSFGGRSTGELFF. The CDR3 DNA sequence: TGTGCCAGCAGTTTCGGGGGGCGATCAACCGGGGAGCTGTTTTTT. The rearrangement joins TRBV27 to TRBJ2-2; D is possibly TRBD2 (7 bases). CDR3 length: 15 residues. Germline V gene lookup returns CDR1 MNHEY and CDR2 SMNVEV (reference sequence). With 3 bases removed from V and 5 bases from J, the gap between germline ends came to 13 bases.